This T cell receptor beta chain is from a study of blood T cells in healthy people across ages. Across the study: T cells yielded about one barcoded beta molecule per two cells through template switching. Points from the study as a whole: Diversity of TCR beta correlated strongly with naive T cell percentage.

A second PCR of about 7 to 11 cycles used a sample-barcoded 5' primer and a J-beta primer mix. TCRdb reprocessed the 5' RACE reads via MiXCR and lists one record per CDR3 protein. The repertoire holds roughly 1.4 million distinct CDR3 sequences, 55% to 75% seen once, with 5% to 7% in the top ten. Germline loops: CDR1 SQVTM, CDR2 ANQGSEA. The CDR3 totals 12 residues. V lost 7 bases and J 2 bases, leaving 10 bases between the germline ends. Details on this clonotype: Its antigen is not identified.

The chain is built from TRBV29-1 and TRBJ2-3, with D hard to call. This sequence was found in a young man in good health. The sample consisted of blood. The CDR3: CSASNFTDTQYF. Written as DNA, the CDR3 is TGCAGCGCCTCCAATTTCACAGATACGCAGTATTTT.